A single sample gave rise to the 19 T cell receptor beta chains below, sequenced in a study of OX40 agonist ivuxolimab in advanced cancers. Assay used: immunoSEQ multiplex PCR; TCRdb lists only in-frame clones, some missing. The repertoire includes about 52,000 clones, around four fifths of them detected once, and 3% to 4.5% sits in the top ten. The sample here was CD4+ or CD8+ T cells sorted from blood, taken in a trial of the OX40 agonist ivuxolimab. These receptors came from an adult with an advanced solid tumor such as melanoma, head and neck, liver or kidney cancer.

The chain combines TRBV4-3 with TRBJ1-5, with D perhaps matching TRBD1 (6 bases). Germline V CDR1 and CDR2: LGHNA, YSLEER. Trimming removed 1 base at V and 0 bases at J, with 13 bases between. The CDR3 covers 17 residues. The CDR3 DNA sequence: TGCGCCAGCAGCCAAGCCTACAGGGCAAATAGCAATCAGCCCCAGCATTTT. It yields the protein CASSQAYRANSNQPQHF.

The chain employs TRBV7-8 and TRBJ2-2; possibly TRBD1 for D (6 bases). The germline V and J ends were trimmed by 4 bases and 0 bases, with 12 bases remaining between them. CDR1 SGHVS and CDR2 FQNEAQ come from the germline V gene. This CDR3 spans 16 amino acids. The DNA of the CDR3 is TGTGCCAGCAGCTCCTACAGGGTGGCGAACACCGGGGAGCTGTTTTTT. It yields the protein CASSSYRVANTGELFF.

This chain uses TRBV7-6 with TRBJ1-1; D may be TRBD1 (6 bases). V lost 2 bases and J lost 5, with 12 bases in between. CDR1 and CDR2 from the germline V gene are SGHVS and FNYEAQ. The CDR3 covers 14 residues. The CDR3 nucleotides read TGTGCCAGCAGCTTATGGGGGCCTGGAACTGAAGCTTTCTTT. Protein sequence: CASSLWGPGTEAFF.

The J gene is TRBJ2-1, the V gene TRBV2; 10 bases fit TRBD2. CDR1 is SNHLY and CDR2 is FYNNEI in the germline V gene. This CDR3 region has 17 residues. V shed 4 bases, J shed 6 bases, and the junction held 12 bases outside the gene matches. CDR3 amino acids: CASSARMSGGGSNEQFF. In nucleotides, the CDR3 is TGTGCCAGCAGTGCCCGTATGAGCGGGGGGGGGAGCAATGAGCAGTTCTTC.

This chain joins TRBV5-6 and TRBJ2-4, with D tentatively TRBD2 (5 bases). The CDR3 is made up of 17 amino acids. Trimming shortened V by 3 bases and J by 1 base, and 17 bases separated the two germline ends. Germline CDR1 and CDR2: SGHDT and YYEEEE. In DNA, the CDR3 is TGTGCCAGCAGCTCAACGCGGACTGCGTTGGCCAAAAACATTCAGTACTTC. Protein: CASSSTRTALAKNIQYF.

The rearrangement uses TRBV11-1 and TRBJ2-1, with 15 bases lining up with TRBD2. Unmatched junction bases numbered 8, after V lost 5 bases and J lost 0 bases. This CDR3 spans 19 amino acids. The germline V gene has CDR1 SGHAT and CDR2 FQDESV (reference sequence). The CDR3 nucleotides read TGTGCCAGCAGCCATCGGACTAGCGGGGGGGGTAGCTCCTACAATGAGCAGTTCTTC. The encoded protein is CASSHRTSGGGSSYNEQFF.

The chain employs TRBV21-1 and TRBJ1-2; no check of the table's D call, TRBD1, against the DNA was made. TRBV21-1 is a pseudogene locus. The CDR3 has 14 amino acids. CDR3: CASSKWGRVYGYTF. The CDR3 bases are TGTGCCAGCAGCAAGTGGGGCCGAGTCTATGGCTACACCTTC.

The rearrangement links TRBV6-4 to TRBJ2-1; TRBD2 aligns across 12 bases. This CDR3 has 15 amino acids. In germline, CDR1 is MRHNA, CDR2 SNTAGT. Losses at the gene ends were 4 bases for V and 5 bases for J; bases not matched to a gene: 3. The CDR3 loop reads CASSARTSGNNEQFF. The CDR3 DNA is TGTGCCAGCAGTGCCCGGACTAGCGGGAACAATGAGCAGTTCTTC.

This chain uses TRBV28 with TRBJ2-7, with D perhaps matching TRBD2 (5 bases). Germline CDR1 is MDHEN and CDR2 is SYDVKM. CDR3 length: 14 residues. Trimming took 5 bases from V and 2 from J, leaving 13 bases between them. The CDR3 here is CASSLRASTYEQYF. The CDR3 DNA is TGTGCCAGCAGTCTGCGGGCCTCAACCTACGAGCAGTACTTC.

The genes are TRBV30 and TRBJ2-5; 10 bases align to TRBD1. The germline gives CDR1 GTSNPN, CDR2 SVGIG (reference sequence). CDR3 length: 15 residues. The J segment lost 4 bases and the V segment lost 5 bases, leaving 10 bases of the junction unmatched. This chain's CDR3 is CAWLTGTGDRETQYF. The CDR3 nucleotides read TGTGCCTGGCTAACCGGGACAGGGGACCGAGAGACCCAGTACTTC.

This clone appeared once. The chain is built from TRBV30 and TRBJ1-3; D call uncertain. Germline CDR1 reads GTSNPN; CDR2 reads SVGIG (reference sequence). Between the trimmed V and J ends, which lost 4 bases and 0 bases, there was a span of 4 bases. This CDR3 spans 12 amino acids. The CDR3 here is CAWKLSGNTIYF. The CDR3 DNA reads TGTGCCTGGAAACTCTCTGGAAACACCATATATTTT. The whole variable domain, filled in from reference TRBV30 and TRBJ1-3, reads SQTIHQWPATLVQPVGSPLSLECTVEGTSNPNLYWYRQAAGRGLQLLFYSVGIGQISSEVPQNLSASRPQDRQFILSSKKLLLSDSGFYLCAWKLSGNTIYFGEGSWLTVV.

CDR3 in amino acids: CASSPSGDTQYF. The CDR3 region has the DNA TGTGCCAGCAGCCCCTCGGGAGATACGCAGTATTTT. The chain combines TRBV7-3 with TRBJ2-3; D ambiguous. Germline lookup yields CDR1 SGHTA and CDR2 FQGTGA. This CDR3 has 12 amino acids. With 5 bases removed from V and 5 bases from J, the gap between germline ends came to 8 bases.

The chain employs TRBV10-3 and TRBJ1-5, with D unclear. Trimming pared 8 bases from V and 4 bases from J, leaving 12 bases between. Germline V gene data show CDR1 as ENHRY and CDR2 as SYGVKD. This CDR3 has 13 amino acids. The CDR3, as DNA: TGTGCCATCTCAGCCGAGGGAAATCAGCCCCAGCATTTT. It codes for CAISAEGNQPQHF.

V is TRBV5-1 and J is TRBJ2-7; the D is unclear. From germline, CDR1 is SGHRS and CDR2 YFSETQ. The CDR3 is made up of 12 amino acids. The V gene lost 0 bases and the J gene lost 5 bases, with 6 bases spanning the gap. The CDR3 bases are TGCGCCAGCAGCTTGGGCCGCGACGAGCAGTACTTC. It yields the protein CASSLGRDEQYF.

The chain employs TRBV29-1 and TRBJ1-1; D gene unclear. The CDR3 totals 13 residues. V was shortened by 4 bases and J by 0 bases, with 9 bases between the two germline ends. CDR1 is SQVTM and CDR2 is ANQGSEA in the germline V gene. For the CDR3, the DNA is TGCAGCGTTGTTGGCCTCATGAACACTGAAGCTTTCTTT. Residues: CSVVGLMNTEAFF.

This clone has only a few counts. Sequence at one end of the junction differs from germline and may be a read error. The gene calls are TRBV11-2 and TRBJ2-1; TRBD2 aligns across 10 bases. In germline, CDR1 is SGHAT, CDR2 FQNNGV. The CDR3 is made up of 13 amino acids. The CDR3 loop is CASTLAGGDEQFF. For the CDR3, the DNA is TGTGCCAGCACCTTAGCGGGGGGTGATGAGCAGTTCTTC.

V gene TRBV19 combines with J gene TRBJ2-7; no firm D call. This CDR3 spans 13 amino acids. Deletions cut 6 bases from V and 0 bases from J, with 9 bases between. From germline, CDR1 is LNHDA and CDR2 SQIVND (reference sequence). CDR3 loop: CASRAVNSYEQYF. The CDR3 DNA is TGTGCCAGTAGGGCAGTGAACTCCTACGAGCAGTACTTC.

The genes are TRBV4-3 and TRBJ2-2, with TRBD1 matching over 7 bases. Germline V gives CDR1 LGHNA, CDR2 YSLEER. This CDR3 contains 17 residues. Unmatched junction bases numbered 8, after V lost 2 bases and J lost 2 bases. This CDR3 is CASSQRTGTANTGELFF. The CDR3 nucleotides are TGCGCCAGCAGCCAACGGACCGGGACAGCTAACACCGGGGAGCTGTTTTTT.

CDR3 in DNA: TGTGCCTGGACCGGGGATACTGAAGCTTTCTTT. As protein: CAWTGDTEAFF. The chain uses TRBV30 and TRBJ1-1; no clear D gene. The CDR3 runs 11 residues. V was cut by 4 bases and J by 5 bases, with 8 bases left in between. Germline V gene data show CDR1 as GTSNPN and CDR2 as SVGIG (reference sequence).